This TCR beta chain was identified during a study of OX40 agonist ivuxolimab in advanced cancers. Overall study context: Patients with prior anti-PD-1, anti-PD-L1 or anti-CTLA-4 therapy were eligible; approximately 40% had some.

Sequencing was performed with immunoSEQ multiplex PCR; in TCRdb, only in-frame clones are kept and a portion is missing. The sample yields tens of thousands of clones, roughly 85% seen once. Trimming stripped 8 bases from V and 4 bases from J, with 11 bases between. Germline lookup yields CDR1 SQVTM and CDR2 ANQGSEA. This CDR3 has 11 residues. The specimen comprised CD4+ or CD8+ T cells sorted from blood, sampled in a trial of the OX40 agonist ivuxolimab. The clonotype originates from an adult with an advanced solid tumor such as melanoma, head and neck, liver or kidney cancer. V and J are TRBV29-1 and TRBJ1-2; D is unresolved. The CDR3 loop is CSCKFGYGYTF. The CDR3 region has the DNA TGCAGCTGTAAATTCGGCTATGGCTACACCTTC. The full variable domain, completed using reference TRBV29-1 and TRBJ1-2, is SAVISQKPSRDICQRGTSLTIQCQVDSQVTMMFWYRQQPGQSLTLIATANQGSEATYESGFVIDKFPISRPNLTFSTLTVSNMSPEDSSIYLCSCKFGYGYTFGSGTRLTVV.